One sample yielded the 18 T cell receptor beta chains listed below, sequenced in a study of human thymus T cells. Assay used: immunoSEQ multiplex PCR; TCRdb lists only in-frame clones, some missing. The sample records tens of thousands of clones, 85% to 95% being singletons. Thymic resections from corrective heart surgery supplied the tissue. The specimen was thymus tissue. Every receptor here comes from a girl in the first two years of life with a congenital heart defect but otherwise immunologically healthy.

This chain links TRBV23-1 with TRBJ1-5; 8 nucleotides align to TRBD1. TRBV23-1 qualifies as an ORF whose function is uncertain. J lost 3 bases, V lost 2 bases, and 6 bases had no gene match. This CDR3 contains 16 residues. CDR3 region: CASSQPDRETNQPQHF. DNA for the CDR3: TGCGCCAGCAGTCAACCGGACAGGGAAACCAATCAGCCCCAGCATTTT.

CDR3 region: CASSLDIREKAFF. The CDR3 region has the DNA TGTGCCAGCAGCTTAGATATTCGGGAGAAAGCTTTCTTT. V and J are TRBV11-1 and TRBJ1-1; D gene uncertain. V dropped 1 base and J dropped 9 bases, with 12 bases sitting between them. The CDR3 length is 13 residues. The germline gives CDR1 SGHAT, CDR2 FQDESV (reference sequence).

This clone appeared a single time. V usage is TRBV20-1 and J usage is TRBJ1-2, with a tentative D call TRBD1 (6 bases). This CDR3 contains 11 residues. Germline V gene lookup returns CDR1 DFQATT and CDR2 SNEGSKA (reference sequence). V lost 4 bases to trimming and J lost 8 bases, with 11 bases between them. The CDR3 region has the DNA TGCAGTGCTACAGGGGCTCAAGGCTACACCTTC. This gives the protein CSATGAQGYTF.

The V gene is TRBV19, the J gene TRBJ2-1; no definite D call. This CDR3 has 9 amino acids. With 10 bases removed from V and 8 bases from J, the gap between germline ends came to 6 bases. Germline CDR1 reads LNHDA; CDR2 reads SQIVND (reference sequence). This CDR3 is CATPHEQFF. CDR3 DNA: TGTGCCACCCCGCATGAGCAGTTCTTC.

This chain connects TRBV11-2 to TRBJ1-4; no clear D gene. CDR3 length: 16 residues. Between the trimmed V and J ends, which lost 4 bases and 0 bases, there was a span of 12 bases. Germline V CDR1 and CDR2: SGHAT, FQNNGV. CDR3 sequence reads: CASSYIHTATNEKLFF. The DNA of the CDR3 is TGTGCCAGCAGCTATATCCACACCGCAACTAATGAAAAACTGTTTTTT. Variable domain in full (rest from reference TRBV11-2 and TRBJ1-4): EAGVAQSPRYKIIEKRQSVAFWCNPISGHATLYWYQQILGQGPKLLIQFQNNGVVDDSQLPKDRFSAERLKGVDSTLKIQPAKLEDSAVYLCASSYIHTATNEKLFFGSGTQLSVL.

A single count supports this clone. The chain carries TRBV6-5 and TRBJ2-2, with D uncertain. The CDR3 runs 14 residues. Trimming removed 8 bases from V and 4 bases from J, with 14 bases in between. Germline values: CDR1 MNHEY, CDR2 SVGAGI. The CDR3 reads CASRSRKGTGELFF. Written as DNA, the CDR3 is TGTGCCAGCCGATCCCGGAAGGGCACCGGGGAGCTGTTTTTT.

For this clone: The conserved closing phenylalanine or tryptophan is absent in this CDR3, likely reflecting a read error. No DNA is shown, since the ends of the CDR3 on it are uncertain; the CDR3 is the one TCRdb lists. The chain combines TRBV6-4 with TRBJ1-1; TRBD1 is the table's D call, not checked against the DNA. From germline, CDR1 is MRHNA and CDR2 SNTAGT. The length of the CDR3 is 10 amino acids, counting both ends. CDR3 protein: CASSRPRGPD.

The V call is TRBV28, the J call TRBJ1-2; 7 nucleotides agree with TRBD1. V was clipped by 5 bases and J by 4 bases; unmatched bases: 13. CDR1 is MDHEN and CDR2 is SYDVKM in the germline V gene. This CDR3 region has 16 residues. CDR3 sequence: CASSPLGGPRGYGYTF. The CDR3 DNA is TGTGCCAGCAGTCCATTAGGGGGCCCGCGGGGCTATGGCTACACCTTC.

J is TRBJ2-7 and V is TRBV7-9; D may correspond to TRBD1 or TRBD2 (6 bases each). CDR3 length equals 16 residues. Germline V CDR1 and CDR2: SEHNR, FQNEAQ (reference sequence). With 8 bases removed from V and 1 base from J, the gap between germline ends came to 21 bases. The CDR3 sequence is CASSPRGQGWSYEQYF. CDR3 nucleotides: TGTGCCAGCTCACCTCGGGGGCAGGGGTGGTCCTACGAGCAGTACTTC. The variable domain in full, with the rest retrieved from reference TRBV7-9 and TRBJ2-7, is DTGVSQNPRHKITKRGQNVTFRCDPISEHNRLYWYRQTLGQGPEFLTYFQNEAQLEKSRLLSDRFSAERPKGSFSTLEIQRTEQGDSAMYLCASSPRGQGWSYEQYFGPGTRLTVT.

This chain links TRBV4-2 with TRBJ2-5; 7 positions agree with TRBD2. Germline trimming cut 4 bases from V and 5 bases from J; bases unmatched to any gene: 13. Germline CDR1 is LGHNA and CDR2 is YNFKEQ. This CDR3 is built from 16 residues. CDR3 sequence: CASSRPGGEGVETQYF. CDR3 DNA: TGTGCCAGCAGCCGCCCTGGGGGGGAGGGCGTGGAGACCCAGTACTTC.

The chain is built from TRBV28 and TRBJ2-7; TRBD1 matches 8 bases. V gave up 4 bases and J gave up 5 bases; unmatched junction bases: 10. Germline CDR1 is MDHEN and CDR2 is SYDVKM. The length of the CDR3 is 15 residues. CDR3 region: CASSSDRGQFNEQYF. CDR3 sequence (DNA): TGTGCCAGCAGTTCAGACAGGGGACAATTCAACGAGCAGTACTTC. Complete variable domain (other parts from reference TRBV28 and TRBJ2-7): DVKVTQSSRYLVKRTGEKVFLECVQDMDHENMFWYRQDPGLGLRLIYFSYDVKMKEKGDIPEGYSVSREKKERFSLILESASTNQTSMYLCASSSDRGQFNEQYFGPGTRLTVT.

This clone was counted a single time. V and J are TRBV7-8 and TRBJ2-1; weak D call: TRBD2 (6 bases). Germline V gene sequence: CDR1 SGHVS, CDR2 FQNEAQ. The CDR3 is 16 residues long. Trimming cost V 5 bases and J 5 bases, with 19 bases left between them. CDR3 in DNA: TGTGCCAGCAGCCCCGGAGGACGGGAGTGGAACAATGAGCAGTTCTTC. This translates into CASSPGGREWNNEQFF. Filled out from reference TRBV7-8 and TRBJ2-1, the complete variable domain reads GAGVSQSPRYKVAKRGQDVALRCDPISGHVSLFWYQQALGQGPEFLTYFQNEAQLDKSGLPSDRFFAERPEGSVSTLKIQRTQQEDSAVYLCASSPGGREWNNEQFFGPGTRLTVL.

This clone was detected once. The chain employs TRBV19 and TRBJ2-7; the D is unclear. This CDR3 is 13 amino acids long. CDR1 and CDR2 from the germline V gene are LNHDA and SQIVND (reference sequence). The germline V and J ends were trimmed by 3 bases and 4 bases, with 10 bases remaining between them. Here the CDR3 reads CASSIGVGYEQYF. The CDR3 DNA follows: TGTGCCAGTAGTATTGGTGTCGGTTACGAGCAGTACTTC.

The CDR3 coding sequence is TGTGCCAGTAGTGAGTCCCCGCCGGCAGGGCCCGCCGAGGCAACTAATGAAAAACTGTTTTTT. It codes for CASSESPPAGPAEATNEKLFF. The chain has TRBV19 and TRBJ1-4, with D perhaps TRBD1 (5 bases). CDR3 length equals 21 residues. Looked up from germline, CDR1 is LNHDA and CDR2 is SQIVND (reference sequence). Trimming pared 5 bases from V and 0 bases from J, leaving 28 bases between.

The CDR3 loop is CAWRRRGRGIYNEQFF. CDR3 coding DNA: TGTGCCTGGAGGCGCCGTGGGCGGGGGATCTACAATGAGCAGTTCTTC. The chain couples TRBV30 to TRBJ2-1; TRBD2 matches at 7 bases. V dropped 3 bases and J dropped 3; count of bases not matched to a gene: 11. In germline, CDR1 is GTSNPN, CDR2 SVGIG (reference sequence). The CDR3 covers 16 residues.

V usage is TRBV7-3 and J usage is TRBJ2-7; the D gene is possibly TRBD1 (6 bases). V lost 1 base and J 4 bases, leaving 8 bases between the germline ends. The CDR3 spans 13 residues. CDR1 SGHTA and CDR2 FQGTGA come from the germline V gene. In nucleotides, the CDR3 is TGTGCCAGCAGCTTAAAAGGGGGTTACGAGCAGTACTTC. This sequence encodes CASSLKGGYEQYF.

V and J are TRBV19 and TRBJ1-2, with D maybe TRBD1 (6 bases). Trimming left V 8 bases short and J 0 bases short, with 19 bases between. Germline CDR1 and CDR2: LNHDA and SQIVND (reference sequence). This CDR3 is 16 amino acids long. The CDR3 DNA sequence: TGTGCCAGTCATCCCATAGACAGGCGACCTAACTATGGCTACACCTTC. Protein: CASHPIDRRPNYGYTF.

The chain uses TRBV21-1 and TRBJ2-5; the table calls TRBD1, which could not be checked here. TRBV21-1 is a documented pseudogene. This CDR3 contains 15 residues. The CDR3 loop is CASSNRDTGSETQYF. The CDR3 nucleotides are TGTGCCAGCAGCAACCGGGACACCGGTTCGGAGACCCAGTACTTC.